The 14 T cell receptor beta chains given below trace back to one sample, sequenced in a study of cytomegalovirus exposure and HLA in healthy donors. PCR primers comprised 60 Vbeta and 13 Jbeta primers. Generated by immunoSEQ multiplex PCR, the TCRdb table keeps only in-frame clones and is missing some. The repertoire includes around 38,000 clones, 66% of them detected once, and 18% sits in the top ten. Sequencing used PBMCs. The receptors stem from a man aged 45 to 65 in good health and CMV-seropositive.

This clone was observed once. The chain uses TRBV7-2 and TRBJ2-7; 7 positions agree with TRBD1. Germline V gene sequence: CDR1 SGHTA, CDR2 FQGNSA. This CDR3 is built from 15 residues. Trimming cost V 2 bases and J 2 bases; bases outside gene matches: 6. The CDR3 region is CASSLLAGGPYEQYF. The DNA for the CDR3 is TGTGCCAGCAGCTTACTTGCAGGGGGACCCTACGAGCAGTACTTC.

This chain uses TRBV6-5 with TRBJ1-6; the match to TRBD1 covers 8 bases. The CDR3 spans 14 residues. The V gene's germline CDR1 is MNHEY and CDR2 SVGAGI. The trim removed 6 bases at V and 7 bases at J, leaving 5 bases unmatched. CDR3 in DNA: TGTGCCAGCAGCAGGGACAGGTCGAATTCACCCCTCCACTTT. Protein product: CASSRDRSNSPLHF.

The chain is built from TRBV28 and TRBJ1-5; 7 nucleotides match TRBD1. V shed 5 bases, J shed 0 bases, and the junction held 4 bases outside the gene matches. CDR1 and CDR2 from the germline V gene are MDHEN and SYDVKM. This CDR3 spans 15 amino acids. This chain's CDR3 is CASSHRGYSNQPQHF. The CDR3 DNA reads TGTGCCAGCAGTCACAGGGGATATAGCAATCAGCCCCAGCATTTT.

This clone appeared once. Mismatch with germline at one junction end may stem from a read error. CDR3 coding DNA: TGTGTCAGCAGTTACTCCCAGAACACTAACTATGGCTACACCTTC. Its translation is CVSSYSQNTNYGYTF. This sequence joins TRBV6-5 and TRBJ1-2; D ambiguous. Germline CDR1 and CDR2: MNHEY and SVGAGI. The CDR3 consists of 15 residues.

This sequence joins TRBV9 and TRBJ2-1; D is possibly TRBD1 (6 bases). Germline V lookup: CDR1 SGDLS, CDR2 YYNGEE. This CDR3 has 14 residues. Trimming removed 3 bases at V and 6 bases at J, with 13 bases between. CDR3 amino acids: CASSGTGLGNEQFF. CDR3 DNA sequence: TGTGCCAGCAGCGGTACAGGGTTGGGCAATGAGCAGTTCTTC.

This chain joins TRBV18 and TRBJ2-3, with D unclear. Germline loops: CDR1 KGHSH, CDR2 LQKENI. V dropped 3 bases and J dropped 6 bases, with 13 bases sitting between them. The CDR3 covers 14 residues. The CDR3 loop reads CASSPPGAVDTQYF. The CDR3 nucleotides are TGTGCCAGCTCACCCCCCGGAGCTGTGGATACGCAGTATTTT.

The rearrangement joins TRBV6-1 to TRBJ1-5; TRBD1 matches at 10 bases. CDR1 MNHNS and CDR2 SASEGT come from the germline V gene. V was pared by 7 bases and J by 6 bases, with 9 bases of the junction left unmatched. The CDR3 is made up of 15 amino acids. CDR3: CASTRTGGGPQPQHF. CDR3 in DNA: TGTGCCAGCACTAGGACAGGGGGAGGACCTCAGCCCCAGCATTTT.

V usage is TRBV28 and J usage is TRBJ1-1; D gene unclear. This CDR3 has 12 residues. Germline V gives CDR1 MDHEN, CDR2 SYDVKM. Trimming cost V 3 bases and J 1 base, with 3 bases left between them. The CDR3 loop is CASSFQNTEAFF. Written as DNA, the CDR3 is TGTGCCAGCAGTTTCCAGAACACTGAAGCTTTCTTT. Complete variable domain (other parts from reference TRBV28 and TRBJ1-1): DVKVTQSSRYLVKRTGEKVFLECVQDMDHENMFWYRQDPGLGLRLIYFSYDVKMKEKGDIPEGYSVSREKKERFSLILESASTNQTSMYLCASSFQNTEAFFGQGTRLTVV.

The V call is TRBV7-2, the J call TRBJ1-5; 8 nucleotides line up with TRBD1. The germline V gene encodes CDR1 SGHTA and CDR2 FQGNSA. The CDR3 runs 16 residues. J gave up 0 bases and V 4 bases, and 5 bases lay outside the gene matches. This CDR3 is CASSWSGGNSNQPQHF. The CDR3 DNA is TGTGCCAGCAGCTGGTCAGGGGGCAATAGCAATCAGCCCCAGCATTTT.

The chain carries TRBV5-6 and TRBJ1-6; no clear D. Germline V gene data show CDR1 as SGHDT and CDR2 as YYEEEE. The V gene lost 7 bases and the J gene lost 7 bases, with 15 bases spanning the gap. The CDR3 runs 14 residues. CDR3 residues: CASPGPIRNSPLHF. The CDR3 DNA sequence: TGTGCCAGCCCCGGCCCGATCAGGAATTCACCCCTCCACTTT.

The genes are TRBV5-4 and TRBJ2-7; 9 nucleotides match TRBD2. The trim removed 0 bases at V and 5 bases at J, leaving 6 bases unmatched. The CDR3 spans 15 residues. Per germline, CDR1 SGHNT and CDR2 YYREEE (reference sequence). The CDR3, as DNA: TGTGCCAGCAGCTTGGTCGGCGGGGGGGCAAACGAGCAGTACTTC. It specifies CASSLVGGGANEQYF.

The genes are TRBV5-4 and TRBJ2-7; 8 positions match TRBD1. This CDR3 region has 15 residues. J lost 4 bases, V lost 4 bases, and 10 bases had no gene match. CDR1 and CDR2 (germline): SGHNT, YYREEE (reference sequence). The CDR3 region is CASSPRQGWPYEQYF. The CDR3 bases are TGTGCCAGCAGCCCTAGACAGGGGTGGCCGTACGAGCAGTACTTC.

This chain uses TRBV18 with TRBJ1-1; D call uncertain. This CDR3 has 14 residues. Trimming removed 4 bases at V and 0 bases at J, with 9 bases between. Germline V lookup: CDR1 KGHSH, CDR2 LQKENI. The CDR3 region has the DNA TGTGCCAGCTCACGGGTGGGCGTGAACACTGAAGCTTTCTTT. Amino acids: CASSRVGVNTEAFF.

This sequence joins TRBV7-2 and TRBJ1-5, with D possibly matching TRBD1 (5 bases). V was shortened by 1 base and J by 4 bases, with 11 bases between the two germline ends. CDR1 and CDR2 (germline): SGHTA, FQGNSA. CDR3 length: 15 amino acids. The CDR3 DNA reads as TGTGCCAGCAGCTTAGATCGGCAGGGAAATCAGCCCCAGCATTTT. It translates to CASSLDRQGNQPQHF.